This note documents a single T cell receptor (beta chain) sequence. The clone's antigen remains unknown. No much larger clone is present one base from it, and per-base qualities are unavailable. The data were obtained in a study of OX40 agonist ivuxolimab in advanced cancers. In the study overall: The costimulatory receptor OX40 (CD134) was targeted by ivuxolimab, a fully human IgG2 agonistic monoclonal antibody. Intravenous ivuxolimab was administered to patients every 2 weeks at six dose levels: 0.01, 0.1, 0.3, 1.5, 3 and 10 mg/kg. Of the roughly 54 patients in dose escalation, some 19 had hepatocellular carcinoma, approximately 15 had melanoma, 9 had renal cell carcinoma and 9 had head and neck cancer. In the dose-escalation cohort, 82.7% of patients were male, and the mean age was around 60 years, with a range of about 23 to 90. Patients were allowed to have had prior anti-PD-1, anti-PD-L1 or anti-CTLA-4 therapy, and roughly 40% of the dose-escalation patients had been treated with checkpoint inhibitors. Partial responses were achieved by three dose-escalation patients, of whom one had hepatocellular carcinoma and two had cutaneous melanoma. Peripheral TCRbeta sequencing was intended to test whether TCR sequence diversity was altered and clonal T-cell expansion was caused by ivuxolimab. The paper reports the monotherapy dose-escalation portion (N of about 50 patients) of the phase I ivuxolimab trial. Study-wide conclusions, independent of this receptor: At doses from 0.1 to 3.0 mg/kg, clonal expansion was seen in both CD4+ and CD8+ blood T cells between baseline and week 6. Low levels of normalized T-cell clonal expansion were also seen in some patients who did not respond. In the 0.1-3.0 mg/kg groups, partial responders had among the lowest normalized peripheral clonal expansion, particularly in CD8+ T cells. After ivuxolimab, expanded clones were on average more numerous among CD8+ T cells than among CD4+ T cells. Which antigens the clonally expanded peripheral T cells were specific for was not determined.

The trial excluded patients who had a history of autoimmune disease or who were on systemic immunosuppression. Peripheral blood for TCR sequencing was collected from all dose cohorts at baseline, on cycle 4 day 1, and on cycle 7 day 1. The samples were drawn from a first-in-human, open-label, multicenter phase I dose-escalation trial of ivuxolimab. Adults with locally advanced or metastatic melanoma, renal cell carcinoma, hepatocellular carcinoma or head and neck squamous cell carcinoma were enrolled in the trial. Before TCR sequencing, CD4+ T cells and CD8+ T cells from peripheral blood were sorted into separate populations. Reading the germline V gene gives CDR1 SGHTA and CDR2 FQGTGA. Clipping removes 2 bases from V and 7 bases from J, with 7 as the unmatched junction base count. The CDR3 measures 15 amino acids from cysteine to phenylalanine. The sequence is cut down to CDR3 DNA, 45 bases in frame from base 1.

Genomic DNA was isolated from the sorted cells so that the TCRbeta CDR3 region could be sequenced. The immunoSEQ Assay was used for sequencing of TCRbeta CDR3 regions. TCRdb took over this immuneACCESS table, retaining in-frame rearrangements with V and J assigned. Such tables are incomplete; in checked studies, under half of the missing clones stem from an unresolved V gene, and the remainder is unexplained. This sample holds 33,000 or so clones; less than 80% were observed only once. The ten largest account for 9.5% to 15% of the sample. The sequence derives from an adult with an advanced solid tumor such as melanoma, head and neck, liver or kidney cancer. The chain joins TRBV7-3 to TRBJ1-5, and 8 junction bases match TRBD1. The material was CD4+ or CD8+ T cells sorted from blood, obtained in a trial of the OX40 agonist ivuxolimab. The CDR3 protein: CASSLGQGRTQPQHF. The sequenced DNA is TGTGCCAGCAGCTTAGGACAGGGTCGGACGCAGCCCCAGCATTTT.